The 21 T cell receptor beta chains given below trace back to one sample, sequenced in a study of CD8+CD57+ T cells in acquired aplastic anemia. CD8+CD57+ cell expansion had been shown by flow cytometry in patients chosen for sequencing. TCR beta VDJ and CDR3 profiles were obtained from a genomic DNA template. TCRdb redid the calling of the reads with MiXCR, one entry per CDR3 protein. In the table there are 260,000 or so distinct CDR3 sequences, more than 45% of which are singletons. The sequencing input was sorted CD4+, CD8+, or CD8+CD57+ T cells (not recorded which) from PBMCs. Every receptor here comes from a human donor with aplastic anemia.

The chain is built from TRBV25-1 and TRBJ1-1, with D hard to call. CDR1 MGHDK and CDR2 SYGVNS come from the germline V gene. The CDR3 consists of 14 residues. The V end lost 3 bases, the J end lost 4 bases, and 12 bases lay between the germline ends. CDR3 in amino acids: CASSDVGVGTEAFF. DNA for the CDR3: TGTGCCAGCAGTGATGTTGGGGTGGGCACTGAAGCTTTCTTT.

Many counts were recorded for this clonotype. This chain connects TRBV5-6 to TRBJ2-3; 8 positions match TRBD1. V lost 3 bases to trimming and J lost 4 bases; unmatched junction nucleotides: 4. The CDR3 consists of 14 residues. CDR1 SGHDT and CDR2 YYEEEE come from the germline V gene. Written as DNA, the CDR3 is TGTGCCAGCAGCTGGGACAGGTTGCCAGATACGCAGTATTTT. Translation: CASSWDRLPDTQYF.

The chain is built from TRBV20-1 and TRBJ2-7, with a weak D call TRBD2 (6 bases). Germline CDR1 is DFQATT and CDR2 is SNEGSKA (reference sequence). V was cut by 0 bases and J by 4 bases, with 16 bases left in between. The CDR3 extends over 15 amino acids. CDR3 in amino acids: CSARDQGLGRYEQYF. The DNA for the CDR3 is TGCAGTGCTAGAGATCAGGGACTCGGGCGGTACGAGCAGTACTTC.

Details on this clonotype: A much larger clone is a single base away; this may be a read error. J is TRBJ2-2 and V is TRBV10-3; the D call may be TRBD1 or TRBD2 (5 bases each). CDR3 size: 14 residues. Germline V gene sequence: CDR1 ENHRY, CDR2 SYGVKD. V shed 3 bases and J shed 5 bases, with 10 bases lying between them. CDR3 sequence (DNA): TGTGCCATCAGTGAATCAGGGACGACCGGGGAGCTGTTTTTT. Protein: CAISESGTTGELFF.

The J gene is TRBJ2-7, the V gene TRBV3-1; tentatively, D is TRBD1 (5 bases). CDR1 is LGHDT, CDR2 YNNKEL, per germline (reference sequence). V was clipped by 2 bases and J by 6 bases, with 8 bases between them. The CDR3 totals 12 residues. This CDR3 is CASSQQGGEQYF. DNA of the CDR3: TGTGCCAGCAGCCAACAGGGTGGCGAGCAGTACTTC.

V usage is TRBV7-2 and J usage is TRBJ2-5; TRBD1 might be the D (6 bases). The germline V gene has CDR1 SGHTA and CDR2 FQGNSA. Trimming took off 2 bases at V and 11 bases at J, with 18 bases between the two ends. The CDR3 is 14 residues long. The CDR3 loop reads CASSLMTGPKEQYF. CDR3 nucleotide sequence: TGTGCCAGCAGCTTAATGACAGGTCCAAAGGAGCAGTACTTC.

The chain joins TRBV4-3 to TRBJ2-7, with 11 bases fitting TRBD1. This CDR3 has 16 residues. Per germline, CDR1 LGHNA and CDR2 YSLEER. Trimming at V came to 4 bases and at J to 6 bases, leaving 11 bases not matched to a gene. Written as DNA, the CDR3 is TGCGCCAGCAGCCCCGGCGGGACAGGGGGACCCCCCGAGCAGTACTTC. Its protein product is CASSPGGTGGPPEQYF.

This clonotype was detected a few times. V usage is TRBV27 and J usage is TRBJ2-2; D remains ambiguous. V was clipped by 10 bases and J by 5 bases, with 11 bases between them. CDR1 is MNHEY and CDR2 is SMNVEV in the germline V gene (reference sequence). The CDR3 is 12 amino acids. CDR3 loop: CATWGRTGELFF. The CDR3 DNA reads TGTGCCACCTGGGGTAGAACCGGGGAGCTGTTTTTT.

This clonotype occurred many times. CDR3 DNA sequence: TGCAGTGCGAGACAGGGGGAATATCAGCCCCAGCATTTT. It codes for CSARQGEYQPQHF. The chain carries TRBV20-1 and TRBJ1-5; 9 nucleotides line up with TRBD1. Germline V CDR1 and CDR2: DFQATT, SNEGSKA (reference sequence). The CDR3 has 13 residues. The V and J ends lost 6 bases and 5 bases, in that order; junction bases with no gene match: 5.

This clonotype was seen repeatedly, ten times or more. The chain has TRBV6-5 and TRBJ1-1; D unclear. The V gene's germline CDR1 is MNHEY and CDR2 SVGAGI. This CDR3 has 13 amino acids. Trimming removed 0 bases from V and 2 bases from J, with 4 bases in between. The CDR3: CASSYSVNTEAFF. DNA of the CDR3: TGTGCCAGCAGTTACTCCGTTAACACTGAAGCTTTCTTT.

The V call is TRBV6-1, the J call TRBJ1-1, with D maybe TRBD1 (5 bases). CDR3 length: 14 residues. CDR1 is MNHNS and CDR2 is SASEGT in the germline V gene. V lost 2 bases to trimming and J lost 2 bases, with 9 bases between them. For the CDR3, the DNA is TGTGCCAGCAGTGAAATGGGGCGCAACACTGAAGCTTTCTTT. It specifies CASSEMGRNTEAFF.

With respect to this clonotype: An end of the junction does not agree with germline; a read error may underlie this. The chain links TRBV7-9 to TRBJ1-1; D unclear. The CDR3 is 13 amino acids. From germline, CDR1 is SEHNR and CDR2 FQNEAQ (reference sequence). The CDR3 protein is CASSPNLQAEAFF. CDR3 DNA: TGCGCCAGCAGCCCCAACCTTCAGGCAGAAGCTTTCTTT.

The chain is built from TRBV20-1 and TRBJ2-7, with TRBD1 matching 8 bases. CDR3 length: 13 residues. Germline V lookup: CDR1 DFQATT, CDR2 SNEGSKA (reference sequence). With 6 bases clipped from V and 0 bases from J, the junction kept 4 bases outside the gene matches. The CDR3 sequence: CSAYDRGSYEQYF. CDR3 DNA: TGCAGTGCGTACGACAGGGGCTCCTACGAGCAGTACTTC.

This clonotype was seen repeatedly, ten times or more. The V and J genes are TRBV7-9 and TRBJ1-2; a weak D match, TRBD1 (5 bases). The ends were cut back, 5 bases at V and 3 bases at J, with 10 bases in the middle. The CDR3 loop spans 13 amino acids. Germline assignment: CDR1 SEHNR and CDR2 FQNEAQ (reference sequence). Here the CDR3 DNA reads TGTGCCAGCAGCCCGAGGGACGACTATGGCTACACCTTC. The encoded protein is CASSPRDDYGYTF.

The table lists this clonotype with a few counts. Being one base from a much bigger clone, this may be a read error. V is TRBV7-9 and J is TRBJ1-1; D is undetermined. Germline assignment: CDR1 SEHNR and CDR2 FQNEAQ (reference sequence). The CDR3 runs 14 residues. The CDR3 nucleotides are TGTACCAGCAGCTTAGTTGGCGAGAACACTGAAGCTTTCTTT. It translates to CTSSLVGENTEAFF.

The V and J genes are TRBV24-1 and TRBJ2-1; no definite D call. CDR3 length: 12 residues. The V gene's germline CDR1 is KGHDR and CDR2 SFDVKD. V lost 7 bases and J lost 4, with 7 bases in between. The chain's CDR3 is CATSSTYNEQFF. The CDR3 DNA reads as TGTGCCACCAGCTCCACGTACAATGAGCAGTTCTTC.

A note on this clonotype: This may stem from a read error, because a much larger clone lies one nucleotide away. V is TRBV10-3 and J is TRBJ2-6; perhaps D is TRBD1 or TRBD2 (6 bases each). The CDR3 contains 19 residues. Deletions cut 3 bases from V and 3 bases from J, with 21 bases between. Germline loops: CDR1 ENHRY, CDR2 SYGVKD. The DNA of the CDR3 is TGTGCCATCAGTGAAGTCTGGGGGGCTTGGCTTAGTGGGGCCAACGTCCTGACTTTC. As protein: CAISEVWGAWLSGANVLTF.

Ten or more counts support this clonotype. The V call is TRBV29-1, the J call TRBJ2-6, with D tentatively TRBD1 (5 bases). Germline CDR1 SQVTM, CDR2 ANQGSEA. V was clipped by 6 bases and J by 4 bases, with 19 bases between them. The CDR3 totals 16 residues. The CDR3, as DNA: TGCAGCGTCTTAAACAGGCATTCCTCCGGGGCCAACGTCCTGACTTTC. Translated, it gives CSVLNRHSSGANVLTF.

The chain employs TRBV11-2 and TRBJ2-3; 7 positions agree with TRBD2. The CDR3 has 15 residues. V shed 3 bases and J 4 bases; nucleotides not matched to a gene: 7. Germline lookup yields CDR1 SGHAT and CDR2 FQNNGV. The CDR3 bases are TGTGCCAGCAGCTTTCTCGCGGGAGACGCAGATACGCAGTATTTT. It encodes CASSFLAGDADTQYF.

This clonotype was counted a few times. The rearrangement uses TRBV27 and TRBJ2-5; 7 bases map to TRBD1. This CDR3 is built from 13 residues. CDR1 is MNHEY and CDR2 is SMNVEV in the germline V gene (reference sequence). J was trimmed by 7 bases and V by 6 bases; bases with no gene match: 8. Written as DNA, the CDR3 is TGTGCCAGCAGGTTAGCAGGGGGTCGGACCCAGTACTTC. The encoded protein is CASRLAGGRTQYF.

CDR3 in amino acids: CASSPSGESYGYTF. The CDR3, as DNA: TGCGCCAGCAGCCCAAGCGGGGAAAGCTATGGCTACACCTTC. The J gene is TRBJ1-2, the V gene TRBV5-1; D remains unclear. The CDR3 consists of 14 residues. Germline CDR1 is SGHRS and CDR2 is YFSETQ. Deletions cut 4 bases from V and 4 bases from J, with 14 bases between. Using reference TRBV5-1 and TRBJ1-2 for the parts outside the CDR3, the full variable domain is KAGVTQTPRYLIKTRGQQVTLSCSPISGHRSVSWYQQTPGQGLQFLFEYFSETQRNKGNFPGRFSGRQFSNSRSEMNVSTLELGDSALYLCASSPSGESYGYTFGSGTRLTVV.